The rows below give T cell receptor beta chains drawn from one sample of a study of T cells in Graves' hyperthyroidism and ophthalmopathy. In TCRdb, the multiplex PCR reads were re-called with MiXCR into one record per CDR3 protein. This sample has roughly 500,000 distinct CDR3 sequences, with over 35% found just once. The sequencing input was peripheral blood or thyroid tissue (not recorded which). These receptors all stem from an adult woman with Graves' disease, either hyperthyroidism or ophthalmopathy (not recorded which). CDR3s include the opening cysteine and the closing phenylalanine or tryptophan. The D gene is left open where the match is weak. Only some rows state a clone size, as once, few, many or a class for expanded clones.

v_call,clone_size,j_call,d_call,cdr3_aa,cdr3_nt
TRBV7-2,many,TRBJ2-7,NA,CASSLYAGFYEQYF,TGTGCCAGCAGCTTGTATGCTGGCTTCTACGAGCAGTACTTC
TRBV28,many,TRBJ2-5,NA,CASSSTSETQYF,TGTGCCAGCAGTTCAACCTCAGAGACCCAGTACTTC
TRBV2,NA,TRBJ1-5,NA,CDSSHAANQPQHF,TGTGACAGCAGCCATGCTGCCAATCAGCCCCAGCATTTT
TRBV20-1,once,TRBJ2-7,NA,CSAERYEQYF,TGCAGTGCTGAGCGCTACGAGCAGTACTTC
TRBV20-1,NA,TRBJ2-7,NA,CSASGASAYEQYF,TGCAGTGCTAGTGGGGCTAGCGCTTACGAGCAGTACTTC
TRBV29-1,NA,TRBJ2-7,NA,CSVVSDSYEQYF,TGCAGCGTTGTAAGCGACTCCTACGAGCAGTACTTC
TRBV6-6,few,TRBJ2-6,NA,CASSDWSSGANVLTF,TGTGCCAGCAGTGACTGGAGCTCTGGGGCCAACGTCCTGACTTTC
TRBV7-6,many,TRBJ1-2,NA,CASSPTGNYGYTF,TGTGCCAGCAGCCCCACAGGGAACTATGGCTACACCTTC
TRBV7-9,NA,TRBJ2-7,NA,CASSFESRRREQYF,TGTGCCAGCAGCTTCGAAAGTCGTAGGCGCGAGCAGTACTTC
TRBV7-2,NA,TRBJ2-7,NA,CASSFGWQGGSYEQYF,TGTGCCAGCAGCTTTGGGTGGCAGGGGGGGTCCTACGAGCAGTACTTC
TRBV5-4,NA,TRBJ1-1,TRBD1,CASSLGLRQGAKNTEAFF,TGTGCCAGCAGCTTGGGATTACGACAGGGGGCTAAAAACACTGAAGCTTTCTTT
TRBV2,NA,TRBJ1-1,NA,CASIEQVNTEAFF,TGTGCCAGCATTGAACAGGTGAACACTGAAGCTTTCTTT
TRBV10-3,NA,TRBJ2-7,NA,CATTQDYEQYF,TGTGCCACCACACAAGACTACGAGCAGTACTTC